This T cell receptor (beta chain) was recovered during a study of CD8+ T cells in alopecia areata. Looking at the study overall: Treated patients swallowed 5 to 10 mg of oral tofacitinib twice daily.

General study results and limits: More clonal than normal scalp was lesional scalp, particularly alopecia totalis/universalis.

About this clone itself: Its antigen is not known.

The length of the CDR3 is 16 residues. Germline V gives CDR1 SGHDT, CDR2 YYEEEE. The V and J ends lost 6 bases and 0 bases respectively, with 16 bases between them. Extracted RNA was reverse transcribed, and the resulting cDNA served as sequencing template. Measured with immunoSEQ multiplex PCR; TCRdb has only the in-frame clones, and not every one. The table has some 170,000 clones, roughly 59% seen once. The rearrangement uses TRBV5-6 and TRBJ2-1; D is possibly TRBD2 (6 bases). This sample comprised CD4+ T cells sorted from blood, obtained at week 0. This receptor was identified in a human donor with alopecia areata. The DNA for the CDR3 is TGTGCCAGCATCCGATCGGACGGGGGCTCCTACAATGAGCAGTTCTTC. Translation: CASIRSDGGSYNEQFF.